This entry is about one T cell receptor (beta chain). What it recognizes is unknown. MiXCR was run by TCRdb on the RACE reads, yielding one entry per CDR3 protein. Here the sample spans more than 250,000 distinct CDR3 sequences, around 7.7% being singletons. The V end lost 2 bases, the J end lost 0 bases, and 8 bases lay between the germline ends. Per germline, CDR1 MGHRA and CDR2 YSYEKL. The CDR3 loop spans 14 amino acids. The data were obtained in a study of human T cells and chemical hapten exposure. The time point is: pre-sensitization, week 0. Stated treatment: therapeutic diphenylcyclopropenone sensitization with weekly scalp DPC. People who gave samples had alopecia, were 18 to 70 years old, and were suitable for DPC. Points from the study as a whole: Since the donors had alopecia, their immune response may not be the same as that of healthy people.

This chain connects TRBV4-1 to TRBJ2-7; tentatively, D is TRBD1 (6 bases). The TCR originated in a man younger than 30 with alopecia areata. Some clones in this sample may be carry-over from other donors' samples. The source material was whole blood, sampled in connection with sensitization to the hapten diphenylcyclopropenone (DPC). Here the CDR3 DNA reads TGCGCCAGCAGCCAACAGGGGAGCTCCTACGAGCAGTACTTC. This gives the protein CASSQQGSSYEQYF.